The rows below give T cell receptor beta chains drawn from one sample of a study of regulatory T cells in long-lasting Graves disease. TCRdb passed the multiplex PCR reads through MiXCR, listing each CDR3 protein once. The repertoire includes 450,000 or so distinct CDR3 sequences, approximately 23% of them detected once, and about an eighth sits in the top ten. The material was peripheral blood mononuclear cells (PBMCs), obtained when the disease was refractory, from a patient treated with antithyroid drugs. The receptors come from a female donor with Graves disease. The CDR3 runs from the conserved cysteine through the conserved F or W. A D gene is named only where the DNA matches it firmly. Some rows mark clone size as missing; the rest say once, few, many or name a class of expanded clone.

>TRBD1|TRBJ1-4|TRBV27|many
TGTGCCACCACGACAGGGACTAATGAAAAACTGTTTTTT
CATTTGTNEKLFF
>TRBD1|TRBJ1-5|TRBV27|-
TGTGCCAGCAGTTTGAGACAGGGGATTAGCAATCAGCCCCAGCATTTT
CASSLRQGISNQPQHF
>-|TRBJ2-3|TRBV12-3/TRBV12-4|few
TGTGCCAGCAGTTACCGAAACTTGCCCTCCCTTACGCAGTATTTT
CASSYRNLPSLTQYF
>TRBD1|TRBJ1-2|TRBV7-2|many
TGTGCCAGCAGTCTCCTTCAGGGACAGGGGATTTATGGCTACACCTTC
CASSLLQGQGIYGYTF
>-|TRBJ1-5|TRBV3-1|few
TGTGCCAGCAGCCCCTCGGGGCGGAATCAGCCCCAGCATTTT
CASSPSGRNQPQHF
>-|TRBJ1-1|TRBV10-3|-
TGTGCCATCAGTGAGGGACCCGGAGACACTGAAGCTTTCTTT
CAISEGPGDTEAFF
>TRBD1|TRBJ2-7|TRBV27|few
TGTGCCTGCGGGCCGGACAGGGTGGACGAGCAGTACTTC
CACGPDRVDEQYF
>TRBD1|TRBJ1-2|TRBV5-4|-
TGTGCCAGCAGGCCGGGACAGGGGGCGAGTGGCTACACCTTC
CASRPGQGASGYTF
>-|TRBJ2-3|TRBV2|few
TGTGCCAGCAGCAGGGCTTCAGATACGCAGTATTTT
CASSRASDTQYF
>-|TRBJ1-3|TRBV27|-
TGTGCCAGCAGTTTAGCCCCCCCCCCTGGAAACACCATATATTTT
CASSLAPPPGNTIYF
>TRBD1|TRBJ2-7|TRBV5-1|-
TGCGCCAGCAGCTTGGTCCTCGGGACAGGGCGTGAGCAGTACTTC
CASSLVLGTGREQYF
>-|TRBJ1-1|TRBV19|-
TGTGCCAGTCAGTGGACGCATATAAACACTGAAGCTTTCTTT
CASQWTHINTEAFF
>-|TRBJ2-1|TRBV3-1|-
TGTGCCAGCAGCCAAGGTACTGAGCAGTTCTTC
CASSQGTEQFF
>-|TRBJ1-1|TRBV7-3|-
TGTGCCAGCAGCTTATCTCGGGCTATGAACACTGAAGCTTTCTTT
CASSLSRAMNTEAFF
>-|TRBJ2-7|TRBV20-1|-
TGCAGTGCACAGTCCGGCTCCTACGAGCAGTACTTC
CSAQSGSYEQYF
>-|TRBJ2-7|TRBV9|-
TGTGCCAGCAGCGTAGGCCCAGCGGGCTACGAGCAGTACTTC
CASSVGPAGYEQYF
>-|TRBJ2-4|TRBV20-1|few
TGCAGTGCTAGAGATAGGCTGGGGGATGCCAACATTCAGTACTTC
CSARDRLGDANIQYF
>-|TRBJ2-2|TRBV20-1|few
TGCAGTGCTAAGGAACAGAACACCGGGGAGCTGTTTTTT
CSAKEQNTGELFF
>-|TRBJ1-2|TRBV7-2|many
TGTGCCAGCAGCTTAGTCCTACTTTCCAGAGCCTATGGCTACACCTTC
CASSLVLLSRAYGYTF
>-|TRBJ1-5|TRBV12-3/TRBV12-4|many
TGTGCCAGCAGTTTTCGGGACGGCCACAATCAGCCCCAGCATTTT
CASSFRDGHNQPQHF
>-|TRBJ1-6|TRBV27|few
TGTGCCAGCAGTTTGAGGTCTAGAGATTCACCCCTCCACTTT
CASSLRSRDSPLHF
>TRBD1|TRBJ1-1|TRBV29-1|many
TGCAGCGTTAGACAGGGACCCACTGAAGCTTTCTTT
CSVRQGPTEAFF
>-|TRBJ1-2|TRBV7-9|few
TGTGCCAGCAGCTTCCGATATGGACCGTATGGCTACACCTTC
CASSFRYGPYGYTF
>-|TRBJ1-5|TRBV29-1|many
TGCAGCGTTGTGGGTACAGGGCTTAATCAGCCCCAGCATTTT
CSVVGTGLNQPQHF
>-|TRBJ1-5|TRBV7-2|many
TGTGCCAGCAGCTTGTGGGGTAATCAGCCCCAGCATTTT
CASSLWGNQPQHF
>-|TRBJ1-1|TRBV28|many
TGTGCCAGCAGTGGACAGAGAATGAACACTGAAGCTTTCTTT
CASSGQRMNTEAFF
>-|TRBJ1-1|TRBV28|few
TGTGCCAGCAGTTTGACGAGGGGAATCCGAATAACTGAAGCTTTCTTT
CASSLTRGIRITEAFF
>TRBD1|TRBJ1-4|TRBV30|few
TGTGCCTGGAGTTTGGGGACAGTAAAGGAAAAACTGTTTTTT
CAWSLGTVKEKLFF
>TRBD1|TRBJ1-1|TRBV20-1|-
TGCAGTGCTAGACGACCCTCAGGGGGGGGCACTGAAGCTTTCTTT
CSARRPSGGGTEAFF
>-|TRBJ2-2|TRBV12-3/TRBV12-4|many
TGTGCCAGCAGGTCGAACACCGGGGAGCTGTTTTTT
CASRSNTGELFF
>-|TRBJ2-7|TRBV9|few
TGTGCCAGCAGCGTAGTTGGGGACACTAGCTACGAGCAGTACTTC
CASSVVGDTSYEQYF
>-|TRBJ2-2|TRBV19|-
TGTGCCACCAAGGGAAAAAGGGGTCATGGAACCGGGGAGCTGTTTTTT
CATKGKRGHGTGELFF
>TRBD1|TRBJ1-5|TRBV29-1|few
TGCAGCGTCATACAGGGGAATCAGCCCCAGCATTTT
CSVIQGNQPQHF
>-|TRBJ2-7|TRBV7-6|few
TGTGCCAGCAGCTTAGGGCAGGGTGTTCTGTCCGAGCAGTACTTC
CASSLGQGVLSEQYF
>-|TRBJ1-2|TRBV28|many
TGTGCCAGCAGCCTTACCCCGAGCGGAAACTATGGCTACACCTTC
CASSLTPSGNYGYTF
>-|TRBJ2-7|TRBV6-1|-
TGTGCCAGCACCACGGGGGAATCCGAGCAGTACTTC
CASTTGESEQYF
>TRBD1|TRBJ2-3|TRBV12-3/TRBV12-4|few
TGTGCCAGCAGTTTATGGGACAGGGGTGGGTATTTT
CASSLWDRGGYF
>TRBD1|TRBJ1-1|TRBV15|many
TGTGCCACCAGCAGAGAGATTGGACAGGAGTACACTGAAGCTTTCTTT
CATSREIGQEYTEAFF
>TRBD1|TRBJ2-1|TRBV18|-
TGTGCCAGCTCAGGACAGGATCTTAGCTCCTACAATGAGCAGTTCTTC
CASSGQDLSSYNEQFF
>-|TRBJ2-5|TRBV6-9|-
TGTGCCAGCAGTTCCTCGCGGGCCCTAGGCCAAGAGACCCAGTACTTC
CASSSSRALGQETQYF
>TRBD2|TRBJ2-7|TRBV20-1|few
TGCAGTGCTAGGCCCGGGACTAGCGCTAACTCCTACGAGCAGTACTTC
CSARPGTSANSYEQYF
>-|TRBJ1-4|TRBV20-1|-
TGCAGTGCTACCCCCGGGTGGGGACTTAATGAAAAACTGTTTTTT
CSATPGWGLNEKLFF
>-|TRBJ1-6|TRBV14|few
TGTGCCAGCAGCGACCCGGGAAATTATAATTCACCCCTCCACTTT
CASSDPGNYNSPLHF
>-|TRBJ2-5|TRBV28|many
TGTGCCAGCAGCACTAGGGCGACAGACCCCTTGGAGACCCAGTACTTC
CASSTRATDPLETQYF
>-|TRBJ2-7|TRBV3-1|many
TGTGCCAGCAGCCGCACAGCGGACCTGTTGTACGAGCAGTACTTC
CASSRTADLLYEQYF
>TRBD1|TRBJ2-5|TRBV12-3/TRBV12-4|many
TGTGCCAGCAGTGGACAGGGGTTAGAGACCCAGTACTTC
CASSGQGLETQYF
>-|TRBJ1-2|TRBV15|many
TGTGCCACCAGCAGCGACGGGTCTGACTCCTGGGCTCACCCCTTGGGCTACACCTTC
CATSSDGSDSWAHPLGYTF